The sequence of this T cell receptor beta chain was determined in a study of shared clonotypes between healthy human individuals. Produced via immunoSEQ multiplex PCR; TCRdb's table is partial and in-frame only. The repertoire holds under 600,000 clones, with about 75% as singletons. CDR1 is KGHSH, CDR2 LQKENI, per germline. The V gene end was trimmed by 3 bases and the J gene end by 9 bases; junction bases not matched to a gene: 4. There are 15 residues in the CDR3. The sequence was obtained from a woman aged 40 to 50 in good health. Some clones in this sample may be carry-over from other donors' samples. The rearrangement joins TRBV18 to TRBJ2-4; the match to TRBD2 covers 14 bases. Material: PBMCs. CDR3 sequence: CASSPGTSGSVIQYF. CDR3 bases: TGTGCCAGCTCACCCGGGACTAGCGGGAGCGTCATTCAGTACTTC.